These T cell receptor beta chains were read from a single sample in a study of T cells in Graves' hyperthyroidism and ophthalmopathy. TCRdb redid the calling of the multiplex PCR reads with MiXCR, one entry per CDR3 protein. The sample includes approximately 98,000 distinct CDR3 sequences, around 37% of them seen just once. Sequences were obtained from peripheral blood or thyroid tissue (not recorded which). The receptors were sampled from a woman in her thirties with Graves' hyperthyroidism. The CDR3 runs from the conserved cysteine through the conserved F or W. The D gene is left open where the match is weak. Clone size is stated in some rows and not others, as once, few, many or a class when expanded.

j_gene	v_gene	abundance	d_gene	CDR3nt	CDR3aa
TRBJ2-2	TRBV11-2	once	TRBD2	TGTGCCAGCAGCCCGGGGACTAGCGGGCTCACCGGGGAGCTGTTTTTT	CASSPGTSGLTGELFF
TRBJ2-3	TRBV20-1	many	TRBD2	TGCAGTGCTCCGGGAGGATTAGGAGATACGCAGTATTTT	CSAPGGLGDTQYF
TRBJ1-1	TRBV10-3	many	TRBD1	TGTGCCATCAAGCCTCGGACAGGGTCCACTGAAGCTTTCTTT	CAIKPRTGSTEAFF
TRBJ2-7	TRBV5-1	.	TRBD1	TGCGCCAGCAGCACCCGGCCGGGACAGGGGTACGAGCAGTACTTC	CASSTRPGQGYEQYF
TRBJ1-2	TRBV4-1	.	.	TGCGCCAGCAGCTTTTCGGCAGGCTACACCTTC	CASSFSAGYTF
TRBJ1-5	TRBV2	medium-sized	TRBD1	TGTGCCAGCACTGTAGACAGGGATCGTCAGCCCCAGCATTTT	CASTVDRDRQPQHF
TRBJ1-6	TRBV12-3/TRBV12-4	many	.	TGTGCCAGCAGTTTAGTCAGGTCAGCCGCATCACCCCTCCACTTT	CASSLVRSAASPLHF
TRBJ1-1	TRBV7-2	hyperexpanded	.	TGTGCCAGCAGCTTACGGAACGCTCCGAACACTGAAGCTTTCTTT	CASSLRNAPNTEAFF
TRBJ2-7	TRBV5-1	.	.	TGCGCCAGCAGCCTAGACGGGACGCCCTACAAGCAGTACTTC	CASSLDGTPYKQYF
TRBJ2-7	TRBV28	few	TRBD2	TGTGCCAGCAGTTTTGGAGAGCGGGAGGTGGACAGTACCTACGAGCAGTACTTC	CASSFGEREVDSTYEQYF
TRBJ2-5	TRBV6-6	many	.	TGTGCCAGCAGTCCAGGGGAGGAGACCCAGTACTTC	CASSPGEETQYF
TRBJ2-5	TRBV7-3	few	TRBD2	TGTGCCAGCACCGGGAAGGGGACTAGCGGGACCCAAGAGACCCAGTACTTC	CASTGKGTSGTQETQYF
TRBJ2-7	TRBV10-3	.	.	TGTGCCATCAGTAAAGGGAGCGGAACCTGCGAGCAGTACTTC	CAISKGSGTCEQYF